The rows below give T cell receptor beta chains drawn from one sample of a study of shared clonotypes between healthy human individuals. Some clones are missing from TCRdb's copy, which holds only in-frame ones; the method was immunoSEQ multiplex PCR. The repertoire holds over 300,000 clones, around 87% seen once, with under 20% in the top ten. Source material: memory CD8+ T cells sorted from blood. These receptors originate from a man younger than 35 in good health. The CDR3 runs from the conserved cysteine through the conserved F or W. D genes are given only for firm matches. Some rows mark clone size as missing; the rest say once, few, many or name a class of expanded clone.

DNA: TGTGCCAGCAGCGTAGGGTTAGGGGTTCTCTACGAGCAGTACTTC; CDR3: CASSVGLGVLYEQYF; length: 15; V: TRBV9; D: .; J: TRBJ2-7; size: .
DNA: TGTGCCAGCTCGCCATCCTCCACAAACAGCGGGGATTCACCCCTCCACTTT; CDR3: CASSPSSTNSGDSPLHF; length: 17; V: TRBV18; D: .; J: TRBJ1-6; size: .
DNA: TGTGCCAGCAGTGAAAGCATATGGCTAGCGGGGGGCACAGATACGCAGTATTTT; CDR3: CASSESIWLAGGTDTQYF; length: 18; V: TRBV6-1; D: TRBD2; J: TRBJ2-3; size: once
DNA: TGCAGCGTTGAAGATCCCTCCTGGGGGGGCAACACAGATACGCAGTATTTT; CDR3: CSVEDPSWGGNTDTQYF; length: 17; V: TRBV29-1; D: .; J: TRBJ2-3; size: .
DNA: TGTGCCAGCAGCCCCTGGGTTGGCACCGGGGAGCTGTTTTTT; CDR3: CASSPWVGTGELFF; length: 14; V: TRBV28; D: .; J: TRBJ2-2; size: .
DNA: TGTGCCAGCAAAGGGGAGTGGGGGGACACTGAAGCTTTCTTT; CDR3: CASKGEWGDTEAFF; length: 14; V: TRBV6-5; D: .; J: TRBJ1-1; size: .
DNA: TGTGCCAGTAGTATAGACAGGTCCTACGAGCAGTACTTC; CDR3: CASSIDRSYEQYF; length: 13; V: TRBV19; D: .; J: TRBJ2-7; size: .
DNA: TGTGCCAGCAGCACCCGGGACGGATATAATGAAAAACTGTTTTTT; CDR3: CASSTRDGYNEKLFF; length: 15; V: TRBV7-9; D: .; J: TRBJ1-4; size: .
DNA: TGTGCCAGCAGCTTTAGTTCTACCTACAATGAGCAGTTCTTC; CDR3: CASSFSSTYNEQFF; length: 14; V: TRBV5-6; D: .; J: TRBJ2-1; size: .
DNA: TGCGCCAGCAGCTTGAAGGGGCTCGGAGGGGGCTCCTACAATGAGCAGTTCTTC; CDR3: CASSLKGLGGGSYNEQFF; length: 18; V: TRBV5-1; D: .; J: TRBJ2-1; size: once
DNA: TGTGCCAGCAGCGAAACTAGCGGGAGCTCCTACAATGAGCAGTTCTTC; CDR3: CASSETSGSSYNEQFF; length: 16; V: TRBV9; D: TRBD2; J: TRBJ2-1; size: .
DNA: TGCGCCAGCAGCCAGGACTACGGGACTAGCGACACAGATACGCAGTATTTT; CDR3: CASSQDYGTSDTDTQYF; length: 17; V: TRBV4-1; D: TRBD2; J: TRBJ2-3; size: few
DNA: TGTGCCAGCAGCTTGACCAGGCTCAACGACAATGAGCAGTTCTTC; CDR3: CASSLTRLNDNEQFF; length: 15; V: TRBV5-6; D: .; J: TRBJ2-1; size: .
DNA: TGTGCCAGCAGCGGAATGGGACAGTCGGATACGCAGTATTTT; CDR3: CASSGMGQSDTQYF; length: 14; V: TRBV21-1; D: .; J: TRBJ2-3; size: .
DNA: TGTGCCAGCAGGTGGGGCACAGATACGCAGTATTTT; CDR3: CASRWGTDTQYF; length: 12; V: TRBV5-4; D: .; J: TRBJ2-3; size: .